A single sample is the source of the 24 T cell receptor beta chains below, sequenced in a study of blood T cell repertoires in COVID-19. TCRdb's copy holds only in-frame clones and misses some; the assay was immunoSEQ multiplex PCR. Among approximately 300,000 clones listed, 80% to 95% were seen once. The material sequenced was PBMCs or T cells enriched from blood (not recorded which). All receptors derive from a woman aged 25 to 39 who had recovered from COVID-19.

This rearrangement joins TRBV6-5 to TRBJ1-5; D is undetermined. The CDR3 is made up of 14 amino acids. Germline V CDR1 and CDR2: MNHEY, SVGAGI. The V end was cut by 9 bases, the J end by 0 bases, with 12 bases between. The CDR3 loop is CASKLEYSNQPQHF. CDR3 in DNA: TGTGCCAGTAAATTGGAGTATAGCAATCAGCCCCAGCATTTT.

This clone was observed a handful of times. The chain links TRBV7-9 to TRBJ2-2; 7 bases agree with TRBD2. The J segment lost 5 bases and the V segment lost 6 bases, leaving 12 bases of the junction unmatched. The CDR3 covers 16 residues. Per germline, CDR1 SEHNR and CDR2 FQNEAQ (reference sequence). The DNA for the CDR3 is TGTGCCAGCAGTCGACCGGACACCGGGGGGACCGGGGAGCTGTTTTTT. It translates to CASSRPDTGGTGELFF.

This clone was seen once. The gene calls are TRBV2 and TRBJ1-5, with TRBD1 identical over 12 bases. The V gene end was trimmed by 2 bases and the J gene end by 5 bases; junction bases not matched to a gene: 4. This CDR3 has 16 residues. CDR1 and CDR2 from the germline V gene are SNHLY and FYNNEI. CDR3 region: CASSEHGTGGYQPQHF. The CDR3 bases are TGTGCCAGCAGTGAACACGGGACAGGGGGCTATCAGCCCCAGCATTTT.

The chain is built from TRBV6-1 and TRBJ2-7; TRBD2 is a possible D gene (5 bases). CDR1 and CDR2 (germline): MNHNS, SASEGT. CDR3 length equals 15 residues. The ends were cut back, 0 bases at V and 7 bases at J, with 16 bases in the middle. The CDR3 DNA is TGTGCCAGCAGTGAAGCCCGGGCGGGTTACAGAGAGCAGTACTTC. Amino acids: CASSEARAGYREQYF.

The chain joins TRBV11-2 to TRBJ2-1; 9 nucleotides line up with TRBD2. V shed 1 base, J shed 3 bases, and the junction held 4 bases outside the gene matches. Germline V gives CDR1 SGHAT, CDR2 FQNNGV. The CDR3 has 16 amino acids. The CDR3 DNA reads as TGTGCCAGCAGCTTAGTTACTAGCGGGCTCTACAATGAGCAGTTCTTC. Protein sequence: CASSLVTSGLYNEQFF. Filled out from reference TRBV11-2 and TRBJ2-1, the complete variable domain reads EAGVAQSPRYKIIEKRQSVAFWCNPISGHATLYWYQQILGQGPKLLIQFQNNGVVDDSQLPKDRFSAERLKGVDSTLKIQPAKLEDSAVYLCASSLVTSGLYNEQFFGPGTRLTVL.

The rearrangement joins TRBV7-8 to TRBJ2-2; D unresolved. Trimming took 7 bases from V and 4 from J, leaving 13 bases between them. This CDR3 comprises 14 residues. From germline, CDR1 is SGHVS and CDR2 FQNEAQ. The CDR3 reads CASKVAIATGELFF. The CDR3 coding sequence is TGTGCCAGCAAAGTGGCGATAGCCACCGGGGAGCTGTTTTTT.

The V and J genes are TRBV30 and TRBJ1-4, with 8 bases matching TRBD1. CDR1 and CDR2 (germline): GTSNPN, SVGIG (reference sequence). The CDR3 covers 13 residues. J lost 7 bases, V lost 5 bases, and 6 bases had no gene match. CDR3 loop: CAWATGDGEKLFF. CDR3 coding DNA: TGTGCCTGGGCGACAGGGGACGGTGAAAAACTGTTTTTT.

The V and J genes are TRBV20-1 and TRBJ2-7, with D hard to call. The ends were cut back, 3 bases at V and 3 bases at J, with 9 bases in the middle. CDR3 length: 12 amino acids. Germline CDR1 reads DFQATT; CDR2 reads SNEGSKA (reference sequence). This chain's CDR3 is CSASRRVYEQYF. CDR3 coding DNA: TGCAGTGCTAGTCGCCGGGTCTACGAGCAGTACTTC.

The rearrangement joins TRBV28 to TRBJ2-3; D ambiguous. Germline V gene data show CDR1 as MDHEN and CDR2 as SYDVKM. The CDR3 consists of 15 residues. V was trimmed by 7 bases and J by 3 bases, leaving 17 bases between them. DNA of the CDR3: TGTGCCAGCACCCTAGGTGGAGTCGCAACAGATACGCAGTATTTT. Protein product: CASTLGGVATDTQYF.

This chain uses TRBV7-2 with TRBJ2-7, with D unresolved. CDR3 length: 14 amino acids. With 1 base removed from V and 0 bases from J, the gap between germline ends came to 7 bases. Per germline, CDR1 SGHTA and CDR2 FQGNSA. The DNA of the CDR3 is TGTGCCAGCAGCTTAGGCGGTAACTCCTACGAGCAGTACTTC. Encoded protein: CASSLGGNSYEQYF.

The J gene is TRBJ2-3, the V gene TRBV12-3 or TRBV12-4, with TRBD2 as a possible D gene (6 bases). This CDR3 region has 12 residues. Trimming pared 4 bases from V and 8 bases from J, leaving 10 bases between. CDR3 residues: CASSYRDFTQYF. For the CDR3, the DNA is TGTGCCAGCAGTTACCGGGACTTTACGCAGTATTTT.

The chain carries TRBV27 and TRBJ1-2; 8 bases map to TRBD1. V lost 5 bases, J lost 7 bases, and 12 bases stayed unmatched. Germline V CDR1 and CDR2: MNHEY, SMNVEV (reference sequence). The CDR3 contains 15 residues. The DNA of the CDR3 is TGTGCCAGCAGTGGGGTACTTGACAGGGGAGCTGGCTACACCTTC. This translates into CASSGVLDRGAGYTF.

The chain has TRBV7-6 and TRBJ2-7; no clear D gene. The CDR3 is 12 residues long. In germline, CDR1 is SGHVS, CDR2 FNYEAQ. Deletions cut 2 bases from V and 9 bases from J, with 11 bases between. The CDR3 spells CASSLQTNRQYF. The CDR3 DNA reads TGTGCCAGCAGCTTACAAACTAATCGGCAGTACTTC. The entire variable domain, with the rest obtained from reference TRBV7-6 and TRBJ2-7, is as follows: GAGVSQSPRYKVTKRGQDVALRCDPISGHVSLYWYRQALGQGPEFLTYFNYEAQQDKSGLPNDRFSAERPEGSISTLTIQRTEQRDSAMYRCASSLQTNRQYFGPGTRLTVT.

V is TRBV6-5 and J is TRBJ2-7; 7 nucleotides match TRBD1. The V gene end was trimmed by 6 bases and the J gene end by 3 bases; junction bases not matched to a gene: 8. The CDR3 has 14 amino acids. The germline gives CDR1 MNHEY, CDR2 SVGAGI. The CDR3 DNA is TGTGCCAGCAGCCCCCGGGACAGAGACTACGAGCAGTACTTC. Protein: CASSPRDRDYEQYF.

A word on this clone: Distinct nucleotide sequences in the sample also encode this CDR3. This chain joins TRBV29-1 and TRBJ2-1, with 8 bases aligning to TRBD2. Germline V CDR1 and CDR2: SQVTM, ANQGSEA. CDR3 length: 15 residues. V lost 1 base to trimming and J lost 0 bases; unmatched junction nucleotides: 2. The CDR3 reads CSVEGAGGSYNEQFF. The CDR3 region has the DNA TGCAGCGTTGAAGGGGCGGGGGGCTCCTACAATGAGCAGTTCTTC.

This chain links TRBV5-4 with TRBJ1-2; D unresolved. There are 14 residues in the CDR3. The V end lost 0 bases, the J end lost 3 bases, and 9 bases lay between the germline ends. The germline gives CDR1 SGHNT, CDR2 YYREEE (reference sequence). In nucleotides, the CDR3 is TGTGCCAGCAGCTTGGATTGGGGAGACTATGGCTACACCTTC. Its translation: CASSLDWGDYGYTF.

The chain combines TRBV16 with TRBJ1-6, with a tentative D call TRBD1 (6 bases). Germline CDR1 is KGHSY and CDR2 is FQNENV. The V end lost 1 base, the J end lost 6 bases, and 13 bases lay between the germline ends. The CDR3 loop spans 16 amino acids. Here the CDR3 DNA reads TGTGCCAGCAGCCAATTTGTCACAGGGAGTAATTCACCCCTCCACTTT. Translated: CASSQFVTGSNSPLHF.

The rearrangement uses TRBV3-1 (or the pseudogene TRBV3-2) and TRBJ1-6; 7 bases are a match to TRBD1. Per germline, CDR1 LGHDT and CDR2 YNNKEL (reference sequence). The ends lost 1 base at V and 10 bases at J; junction bases unmatched: 4. The CDR3 runs 14 residues. The CDR3 DNA reads as TGTGCCAGCAGCCAAGCGGGACAGCCATCACCCCTCCACTTT. It encodes CASSQAGQPSPLHF.

V gene TRBV30 combines with J gene TRBJ2-5, with 7 nucleotides matching TRBD1. Germline V gene data show CDR1 as GTSNPN and CDR2 as SVGIG (reference sequence). With V trimmed by 2 bases and J by 9 bases, 9 bases remained unmatched. The CDR3 is 13 residues long. In nucleotides, the CDR3 is TGTGCCTGGAGTAACAGGGGTTCTGGATCCCAGTACTTC. Protein sequence: CAWSNRGSGSQYF.

The J gene is TRBJ1-2, the V gene TRBV9; D possibly corresponds to TRBD1 (5 bases). Trimming shortened V by 3 bases and J by 4 bases, and 16 bases separated the two germline ends. The CDR3 has 15 amino acids. In germline, CDR1 is SGDLS, CDR2 YYNGEE. In DNA form, the CDR3 reads TGTGCCAGCAGCGCCAGTGGGACTCCCGTCTATGGCTACACCTTC. Translation: CASSASGTPVYGYTF.

The chain recombines TRBV27 with TRBJ2-5; tentatively, D is TRBD2 (6 bases). V was pared by 5 bases and J by 5 bases, with 15 bases between. CDR1 and CDR2 (germline): MNHEY, SMNVEV (reference sequence). The CDR3 spans 14 residues. The CDR3 spells CASSPGVAVETQYF. CDR3 bases: TGTGCCAGCAGTCCCGGGGTAGCGGTGGAGACCCAGTACTTC.

In this sample, this clone turned up once. The rearrangement links TRBV2 to TRBJ1-2; 7 positions agree with TRBD1. The germline V gene has CDR1 SNHLY and CDR2 FYNNEI. Trimming cost V 3 bases and J 8 bases; bases outside gene matches: 6. The CDR3 totals 13 residues. The CDR3 DNA sequence: TGTGCCAGCAGTGAGCGACAGGGTCCCGGCTACACCTTC. This translates into CASSERQGPGYTF.

This rearrangement joins TRBV6-5 to TRBJ2-3; 7 bases align to TRBD2. Germline V CDR1 and CDR2: MNHEY, SVGAGI. Unmatched junction bases numbered 10, after V lost 7 bases and J lost 6 bases. The CDR3 is 14 residues long. The CDR3 reads CASKEGGEGDTQYF. The CDR3 bases are TGTGCCAGCAAGGAAGGCGGGGAGGGGGATACGCAGTATTTT.

This chain uses TRBV9 with TRBJ1-2; 8 positions agree with TRBD1. Germline CDR1 and CDR2: SGDLS and YYNGEE. The CDR3 covers 13 residues. Trimming removed 3 bases from V and 8 bases from J; junction bases left unmatched: 6. The CDR3 nucleotides read TGTGCCAGCAGCGGTGGACAGGGTTACGGCTACACCTTC. It encodes CASSGGQGYGYTF.